This T cell receptor (beta chain) originates from a study of CD8+ T cells in alopecia areata. Study-level information: Treated patients received severity scores based on the percentage of scalp area affected.

The sample's treatment: oral pan-JAK inhibitor, 5-10 mg twice daily. PBMCs served as the source from which CD4+ and CD8+ T cells were sorted. CDR3 length: 17 amino acids. Per the germline V gene, CDR1 is SGHNT and CDR2 is YYREEE (reference sequence). V shed 0 bases, J shed 5 bases, and the junction held 13 bases outside the gene matches. Notes on this clone: Its antigen is undetermined.

Reverse transcribed after extraction, RNA yielded cDNA as the sequencing template. Profiled with immunoSEQ multiplex PCR; TCRdb holds only in-frame clones, not every one. The sample records 150,000 to 200,000 clones, 50% to 75% being singletons. Study-level results: Sharing of TCRs across patients appeared less clear than in mice, possibly for HLA-related reasons.

The chain combines TRBV5-4 with TRBJ2-5, with TRBD1 matching over 7 bases. Sequencing was performed on CD4+ T cells sorted from blood, taken at approximately week 60, from a patient treated with tofacitinib. The sequence came from a human donor with alopecia areata. The CDR3 region is CASSLGFSGQAQETQYF. For the CDR3, the DNA is TGTGCCAGCAGCTTGGGGTTTTCTGGACAGGCGCAGGAGACCCAGTACTTC.